What follows are 32 T cell receptor beta chains derived from one specimen sequenced in a study of vaccination effects on CD4 cells after COVID-19. The antigens these receptors bind are not known. TCRdb's table, derived via immunoSEQ multiplex PCR, lists solely in-frame clones and lacks some. This table holds tens of thousands of clones, approximately 79% found once. Before sequencing, viral peptide pools were used by the ViraFEST assay to expand antigen-specific CD4+ T cells. Isolation of CD4+ T cells took place after ten to eleven days of culture. People in the vaccine group had not been infected with SARS-CoV-2 before, and their nucleocapsid antibodies were negative. This specimen consisted of CD4+ T cells from PBMCs cultured with HCoV-NL63 spike peptides, obtained before COVID-19 vaccination. Receptors were obtained from a human donor who received a COVID-19 vaccine.

The chain is built from TRBV5-1 and TRBJ2-7, with TRBD1 matching 11 bases. V lost 3 bases, J lost 5 bases, and 10 bases stayed unmatched. Germline CDR1 SGHRS, CDR2 YFSETQ. This CDR3 region has 16 residues. The chain's CDR3 is CASSSGQGARGNEQYV. The CDR3 nucleotides are TGCGCCAGCAGCTCTGGACAGGGGGCGCGTGGTAACGAGCAGTACGTC.

The chain combines TRBV7-4 with TRBJ1-5; D is ambiguous. Germline CDR1 is SGHVT and CDR2 is SQSDAQ. The CDR3 has 21 residues. The V end lost 3 bases, the J end lost 5 bases, and 32 bases lay between the germline ends. The DNA of the CDR3 is TGTGCCAGCAGCTTGGATGGTTCGCATGGGCTGACCGAATCGAATTATCAGCCCCAGCATTTT. Translation: CASSLDGSHGLTESNYQPQHF.

The rearrangement links TRBV5-8 to TRBJ2-3, with D unclear. Germline V gene sequence: CDR1 SGHTS, CDR2 YDEGEE. The V end lost 7 bases, the J end lost 4 bases, and 25 bases lay between the germline ends. The CDR3 has 17 residues. CDR3 residues: CASPISPQEQASDTQYF. The CDR3 DNA sequence: TGTGCCAGCCCTATTTCCCCTCAGGAACAAGCTTCAGATACGCAGTATTTT.

This clone appeared a single time. The chain couples TRBV19 to TRBJ1-2; D unresolved. The CDR3 is 15 residues long. The V gene lost 5 bases and the J gene lost 1 base, with 14 bases spanning the gap. Germline CDR1 LNHDA, CDR2 SQIVND (reference sequence). CDR3 DNA: TGTGCCAGTAGTCTCCAACTAGGAGGTAACTATGGCTACACCTTC. Translation: CASSLQLGGNYGYTF.

With respect to this clone: In the same sample, other DNA sequences code for this CDR3. This chain uses TRBV24-1 with TRBJ2-1, with TRBD1 as a possible D gene (5 bases). This CDR3 has 16 amino acids. Per the germline V gene, CDR1 is KGHDR and CDR2 is SFDVKD. Trimming left V 3 bases short and J 0 bases short, with 11 bases between. The chain's CDR3 is CATSDTTGSSYNEQFF. For the CDR3, the DNA is TGTGCCACCAGTGATACCACAGGTAGCTCCTACAATGAGCAGTTCTTC.

The J gene is TRBJ1-1, the V gene TRBV7-3; D is uncertain. CDR3 length equals 15 residues. Germline CDR1 reads SGHTA; CDR2 reads FQGTGA. Trimming removed 1 base at V and 1 base at J, with 10 bases between. This CDR3 is CASSLMTAKNTEAFF. The DNA of the CDR3 is TGTGCCAGCAGCTTAATGACGGCCAAGAACACTGAAGCTTTCTTT.

This chain links TRBV7-6 with TRBJ2-5; D uncertain. This CDR3 region has 15 residues. The ends were cut back, 7 bases at V and 5 bases at J, with 20 bases in the middle. The germline V gene has CDR1 SGHVS and CDR2 FNYEAQ. CDR3 nucleotides: TGTGCCAGCACCCAGAGGTTGTCACTTCGGGAGACCCAGTACTTC. Amino acid sequence: CASTQRLSLRETQYF.

This clone has more than one count but fewer than ten. The rearrangement uses TRBV19 and TRBJ1-3; no firm D call. CDR1 is LNHDA and CDR2 is SQIVND in the germline V gene (reference sequence). With 4 bases removed from V and 4 bases from J, the gap between germline ends came to 8 bases. The length of the CDR3 is 13 residues. The CDR3 DNA sequence: TGTGCCAGTAGTAGGGGTGACGGAAACACCATATATTTT. Its translation: CASSRGDGNTIYF.

The rearrangement uses TRBV18 and TRBJ1-1; 10 bases are shared with TRBD1. Germline-derived CDR1 and CDR2 are KGHSH and LQKENI. CDR3 length equals 14 residues. Trimming took 6 bases from V and 2 from J; bases not matched to a gene: 3. The CDR3: CASSRDRGNTEAFF. As DNA, the CDR3 is TGTGCCAGCTCGCGGGACAGGGGAAACACTGAAGCTTTCTTT.

This clone occurred a few times. The chain links TRBV24-1 to TRBJ2-2; 7 bases map to TRBD2. The CDR3 consists of 14 residues. The V segment lost 8 bases and the J segment 1 base; nucleotides outside the gene matches: 3. The V gene's germline CDR1 is KGHDR and CDR2 SFDVKD. The CDR3 region is CATKSGVNTGELFF. The CDR3, as DNA: TGTGCCACCAAAAGCGGGGTGAACACCGGGGAGCTGTTTTTT.

The chain carries TRBV2 and TRBJ2-5; 11 positions match TRBD2. V trimming: 2 bases; J trimming: 4 bases; junction bases outside the gene matches: 3. Germline V gene sequence: CDR1 SNHLY, CDR2 FYNNEI. The CDR3 consists of 15 residues. The CDR3 spells CASSEITSGGETQYF. As DNA, the CDR3 is TGTGCCAGCAGTGAAATTACTAGCGGGGGAGAGACCCAGTACTTC. Complete variable domain (other parts from reference TRBV2 and TRBJ2-5): EPEVTQTPSHQVTQMGQEVILRCVPISNHLYFYWYRQILGQKVEFLVSFYNNEISEKSEIFDDQFSVERPDGSNFTLKIRSTKLEDSAMYFCASSEITSGGETQYFGPGTRLLVL.

The genes are TRBV6-5 and TRBJ1-5; TRBD1 agrees at 8 bases. Germline lookup yields CDR1 MNHEY and CDR2 SVGAGI. V dropped 8 bases and J dropped 6; count of bases not matched to a gene: 12. The CDR3 covers 15 residues. CDR3: CASRSEGRGPQPQHF. DNA of the CDR3: TGTGCCAGCCGTTCCGAGGGCAGGGGGCCTCAGCCCCAGCATTTT.

The chain carries TRBV2 and TRBJ2-7; D call uncertain. In germline, CDR1 is SNHLY, CDR2 FYNNEI. The CDR3 loop spans 13 amino acids. V was shortened by 6 bases and J by 1 base, with 10 bases between the two germline ends. This CDR3 is CASSPDVSYEQYV. The CDR3 DNA is TGTGCCAGCAGCCCTGACGTTTCCTACGAGCAGTACGTC.

V and J are TRBV24-1 and TRBJ2-5; 8 nucleotides line up with TRBD1. CDR1 KGHDR and CDR2 SFDVKD come from the germline V gene. This CDR3 region has 16 residues. After removal of 3 bases from V and 2 bases from J, the junction contained 7 bases not matched to a gene. CDR3 sequence reads: CATSDGGTGKQETQYF. The CDR3 DNA reads TGTGCCACCAGTGATGGCGGGACAGGAAAACAAGAGACCCAGTACTTC.

This clone was detected only a few times. The chain links TRBV19 to TRBJ1-6; D possibly corresponds to TRBD1 (6 bases). The CDR3 is made up of 14 amino acids. Trimming pared 7 bases from V and 4 bases from J, leaving 11 bases between. The germline V gene has CDR1 LNHDA and CDR2 SQIVND (reference sequence). Here the CDR3 reads CASNTGPYNSPLHF. The CDR3 coding sequence is TGTGCCAGTAACACAGGGCCGTATAATTCACCCCTCCACTTT.

The chain is built from TRBV7-3 and TRBJ2-1, with TRBD2 matching 9 bases. The CDR3 runs to 15 residues. V lost 2 bases, J lost 8 bases, and 7 bases stayed unmatched. Germline CDR1 is SGHTA and CDR2 is FQGTGA. The CDR3 coding sequence is TGTGCCAGCAGCTTACTGGGCGGGGGGGCCGATGAGCAGTTCTTC. It yields the protein CASSLLGGGADEQFF.

The V call is TRBV6-6, the J call TRBJ1-6; possible D gene TRBD1, 5 bases. The V gene lost 10 bases and the J gene lost 8 bases, with 15 bases spanning the gap. Germline V CDR1 and CDR2: MNHNY, SVGAGI (reference sequence). The CDR3 extends over 13 amino acids. The chain's CDR3 is CATAPGVYSPLHF. The CDR3 nucleotides are TGTGCCACCGCGCCGGGGGTTTATTCACCCCTCCACTTT.

This clone was recorded a few times. The chain carries TRBV20-1 and TRBJ2-7; unclear D gene. Germline V gives CDR1 DFQATT, CDR2 SNEGSKA (reference sequence). This CDR3 is 11 amino acids long. The ends were cut back, 4 bases at V and 4 bases at J, with 8 bases in the middle. The CDR3 loop reads CSATTQYEQYV. CDR3 DNA sequence: TGCAGTGCTACGACACAGTACGAGCAGTACGTC.

V is TRBV5-6 and J is TRBJ2-5; the match to TRBD1 covers 9 bases. CDR1 is SGHDT and CDR2 is YYEEEE in the germline V gene. This CDR3 is 14 amino acids long. V lost 5 bases and J lost 1; bases outside the gene matches: 3. This CDR3 reads CASRPQGAQETQYF. In nucleotides, the CDR3 is TGTGCCAGCAGACCACAGGGGGCCCAAGAGACCCAGTACTTC.

The J gene is TRBJ2-3, the V gene TRBV5-1; D might be TRBD1 or TRBD2, each matching 5 bases. The CDR3 spans 14 residues. Deletions cut 3 bases from V and 11 bases from J, with 19 bases between. Germline CDR1 and CDR2: SGHRS and YFSETQ. CDR3: CASSSAGTEVGQYF. DNA for the CDR3: TGCGCCAGCAGCTCAGCCGGGACCGAGGTTGGGCAGTATTTT.

V and J are TRBV15 and TRBJ2-2; TRBD1 matches at 8 bases. Germline-derived CDR1 and CDR2 are LNHNV and YYDKDF (reference sequence). The CDR3 length is 16 residues. J was trimmed by 9 bases and V by 0 bases; bases with no gene match: 9. CDR3 sequence reads: CATSRDQTGDGRELFF. The CDR3 coding sequence is TGTGCCACCAGCAGAGATCAGACAGGGGATGGGAGGGAGCTGTTTTTT. Supplemented by reference TRBV15 and TRBJ2-2, the full variable domain reads DAMVIQNPRYQVTQFGKPVTLSCSQTLNHNVMYWYQQKSSQAPKLLFHYYDKDFNNEADTPDNFQSRRPNTSFCFLDIRSPGLGDTAMYLCATSRDQTGDGRELFFGEGSRLTVL.

The chain is built from TRBV6-1 and TRBJ1-3; D perhaps matches TRBD1 (5 bases). Looked up from germline, CDR1 is MNHNS and CDR2 is SASEGT. This CDR3 comprises 15 residues. V lost 2 bases and J 4 bases, leaving 12 bases between the germline ends. CDR3 loop: CASSEYWGYGNTIYF. CDR3 DNA: TGTGCCAGCAGTGAATATTGGGGCTACGGAAACACCATATATTTT.

This clone was counted a few times. CDR3 bases: TGTGCCAGTAGTGCGGCCCGGGGCTCATATAGCAATCAGCCCCAGCATTTT. It encodes CASSAARGSYSNQPQHF. The chain recombines TRBV19 with TRBJ1-5; tentatively, D is TRBD1 (5 bases). The V gene's germline CDR1 is LNHDA and CDR2 SQIVND (reference sequence). V lost 5 bases to trimming and J lost 0 bases, with 17 bases between them. The CDR3 covers 17 residues.

This chain joins TRBV6-6 and TRBJ1-4; no clear D gene. The CDR3 contains 13 residues. Germline values: CDR1 MNHNY, CDR2 SVGAGI (reference sequence). V was cut by 6 bases and J by 3 bases, with 8 bases left in between. Written as DNA, the CDR3 is TGTGCCAGCAGATCGATGGCTAATGAAAAACTGTTTTTT. This codes for CASRSMANEKLFF.

V gene TRBV29-1 combines with J gene TRBJ2-3; 7 nucleotides match TRBD2. The CDR3 consists of 12 residues. CDR1 SQVTM and CDR2 ANQGSEA come from the germline V gene. V shed 5 bases, J shed 8 bases, and the junction held 7 bases outside the gene matches. The CDR3 DNA follows: TGCAGCGTTACAACTAGCGTAGGTACGCAGTATTTT. It codes for CSVTTSVGTQYF.

This clone has just one count. This chain connects TRBV7-2 to TRBJ2-7, with 9 positions matching TRBD2. The CDR3 extends over 15 amino acids. Germline lookup yields CDR1 SGHTA and CDR2 FQGNSA. J lost 1 base, V lost 5 bases, and 6 bases had no gene match. The CDR3 protein is CASSREAGGSYEQYV. In DNA, the CDR3 is TGTGCCAGCAGCCGGGAGGCGGGGGGGTCCTACGAGCAGTACGTC.

The chain has TRBV1 and TRBJ2-7; no check of the table's D call, TRBD2, against the DNA was made. TRBV1 is a documented pseudogene. This CDR3 has 12 residues. CDR3 protein: CTSSQDRSEQYV. The CDR3 DNA sequence: TGCACCAGCAGCCAAGATAGATCCGAGCAGTACGTC.

V usage is TRBV19 and J usage is TRBJ2-6, with 9 bases matching TRBD1. The CDR3 spans 20 residues. V trimming: 3 bases; J trimming: 0 bases; junction bases outside the gene matches: 12. Germline V gene sequence: CDR1 LNHDA, CDR2 SQIVND (reference sequence). The CDR3 sequence: CASSMPRTGELLSGANVLTF. In DNA, the CDR3 is TGTGCCAGTAGTATGCCCAGGACAGGGGAACTCCTCTCTGGGGCCAACGTCCTGACTTTC.

The table lists this clone with a count of one. The chain is built from TRBV10-3 and TRBJ2-3; D may be TRBD2 (6 bases). The CDR3 sequence is 13 residues long. CDR1 and CDR2 from the germline V gene are ENHRY and SYGVKD. V lost 8 bases, J lost 5 bases, and 14 bases lay in between. CDR3 amino acids: CAIAGGSIDTQYF. The CDR3 coding sequence is TGTGCCATCGCCGGGGGTTCCATAGATACGCAGTATTTT.

The V and J genes are TRBV12-3 or TRBV12-4 and TRBJ1-5; possibly TRBD1 for D (5 bases). CDR3 size: 13 residues. V was shortened by 3 bases and J by 7 bases, with 10 bases between the two germline ends. The CDR3 bases are TGTGCCAGCAGTTTCTCAGGGTCCCAGCCCCAGCATTTT. Residues: CASSFSGSQPQHF.

V and J are TRBV10-3 and TRBJ2-7; D uncertain. Germline V lookup: CDR1 ENHRY, CDR2 SYGVKD. The CDR3 contains 9 residues. Trimming took off 10 bases at V and 3 bases at J, with 4 bases between the two ends. The CDR3 protein is CAKNYEQYV. For the CDR3, the DNA is TGTGCCAAAAACTACGAGCAGTACGTC.

The chain uses TRBV4-1 and TRBJ1-3; no firm D call. Looked up from germline, CDR1 is MGHRA and CDR2 is YSYEKL. The CDR3 loop spans 18 amino acids. V dropped 0 bases and J dropped 0 bases, with 15 bases sitting between them. CDR3 DNA: TGCGCCAGCAGCCAAGATGGCGGCAGAGCCTTCTCTGGAAACACCATATATTTT. Translated: CASSQDGGRAFSGNTIYF.